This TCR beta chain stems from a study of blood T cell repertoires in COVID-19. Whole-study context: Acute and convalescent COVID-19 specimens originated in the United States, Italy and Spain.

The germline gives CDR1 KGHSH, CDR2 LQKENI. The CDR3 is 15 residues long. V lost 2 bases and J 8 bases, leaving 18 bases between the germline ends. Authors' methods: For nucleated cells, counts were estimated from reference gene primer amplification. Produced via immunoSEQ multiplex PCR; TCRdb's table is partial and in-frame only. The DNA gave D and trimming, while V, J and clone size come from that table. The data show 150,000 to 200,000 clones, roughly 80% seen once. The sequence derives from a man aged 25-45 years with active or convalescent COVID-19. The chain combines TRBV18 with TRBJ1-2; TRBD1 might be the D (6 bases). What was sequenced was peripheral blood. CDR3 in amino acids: CASSPEGRKGGGYTF. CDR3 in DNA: TGTGCCAGCTCACCAGAGGGACGGAAAGGGGGAGGCTACACCTTC.